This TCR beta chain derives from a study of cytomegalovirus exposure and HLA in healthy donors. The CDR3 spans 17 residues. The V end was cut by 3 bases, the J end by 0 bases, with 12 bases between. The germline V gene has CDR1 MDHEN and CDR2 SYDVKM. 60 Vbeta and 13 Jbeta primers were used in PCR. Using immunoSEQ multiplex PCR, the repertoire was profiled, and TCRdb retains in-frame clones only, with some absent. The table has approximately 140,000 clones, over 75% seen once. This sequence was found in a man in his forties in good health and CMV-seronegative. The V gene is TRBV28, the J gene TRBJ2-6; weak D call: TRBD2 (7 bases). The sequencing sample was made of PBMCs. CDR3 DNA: TGTGCCAGCAGTTTCCAGGGGAGGGTCTCTGGGGCCAACGTCCTGACTTTC. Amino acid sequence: CASSFQGRVSGANVLTF.